The T cell receptor (beta chain) under discussion was sequenced for a study of cytomegalovirus exposure and HLA in healthy donors. Libraries were prepared by immunoSEQ multiplex PCR; TCRdb keeps only in-frame clonotypes and omits some of them. The sample includes 100,000 to 150,000 clones, 88% seen only once; the top ten take approximately 1.8%. The V end was cut by 6 bases, the J end by 4 bases, with 10 bases between. The germline V gene has CDR1 DFQATT and CDR2 SNEGSKA (reference sequence). CDR3 length: 11 residues. V gene TRBV20-1 combines with J gene TRBJ2-7, with D unresolved. Sequencing was done on a sample of PBMCs. This sequence was found in a man aged 18 to 30 in good health and CMV-seronegative. The CDR3 reads CSAEARYEQYF. The CDR3 DNA sequence: TGCAGTGCAGAAGCCAGGTACGAGCAGTACTTC.